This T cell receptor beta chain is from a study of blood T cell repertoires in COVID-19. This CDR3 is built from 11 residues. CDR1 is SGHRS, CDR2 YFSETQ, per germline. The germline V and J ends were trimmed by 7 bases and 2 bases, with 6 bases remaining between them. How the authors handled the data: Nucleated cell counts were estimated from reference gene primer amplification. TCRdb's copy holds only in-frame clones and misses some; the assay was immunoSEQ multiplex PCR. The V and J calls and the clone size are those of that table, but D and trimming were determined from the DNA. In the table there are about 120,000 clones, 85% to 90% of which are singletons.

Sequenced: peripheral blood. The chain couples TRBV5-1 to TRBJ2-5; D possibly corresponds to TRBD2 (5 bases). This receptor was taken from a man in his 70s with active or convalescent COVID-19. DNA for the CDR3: TGCGCCAGCCGGGATCAAGAGACCCAGTACTTC. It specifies CASRDQETQYF.